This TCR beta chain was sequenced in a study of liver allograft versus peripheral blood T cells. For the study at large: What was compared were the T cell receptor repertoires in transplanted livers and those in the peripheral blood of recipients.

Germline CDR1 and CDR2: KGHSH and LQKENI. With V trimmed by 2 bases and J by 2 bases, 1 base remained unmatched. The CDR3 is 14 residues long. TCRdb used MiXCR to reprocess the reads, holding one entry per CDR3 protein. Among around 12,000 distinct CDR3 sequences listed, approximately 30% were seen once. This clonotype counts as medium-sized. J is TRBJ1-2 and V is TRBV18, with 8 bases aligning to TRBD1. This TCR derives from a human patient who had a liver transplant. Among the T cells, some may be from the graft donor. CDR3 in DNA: TGTGCCAGCTCACCAAGGGACAGGAACTATGGCTACACCTTC. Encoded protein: CASSPRDRNYGYTF.